The 25 T cell receptor beta chains in this list originate from one sample, sequenced in a study of T cells after somatic rescue of genetic block. Assay used: immunoSEQ multiplex PCR; TCRdb lists only in-frame clones, some missing. The sample shows tens of thousands of clones, approximately 90% of them seen only once. Sequencing was done on a sample of peripheral blood mononuclear cells (PBMCs). These receptor sequences come from a woman under 30.

CDR3 in amino acids: CASSRDFYNEQFF. The CDR3 DNA reads TGTGCCAGCAGTAGGGACTTCTACAATGAGCAGTTCTTC. J is TRBJ2-1 and V is TRBV27; TRBD2 might be the D (6 bases). V lost 5 bases and J 3 bases, leaving 8 bases between the germline ends. Per germline, CDR1 MNHEY and CDR2 SMNVEV (reference sequence). CDR3 size: 13 residues.

A remark on this clone: The junction and the germline gene differ at one end; a read error may be behind it. The V gene is TRBV7-8, the J gene TRBJ2-7; 14 nucleotides line up with TRBD2. The germline CDR1 and CDR2 sequences are SGHVS and FQNEAQ. CDR3 length: 18 amino acids. This CDR3 is CTSSSPGTSGRITYEQYF. The CDR3 DNA follows: TGTACCAGCAGCTCCCCCGGGACTAGCGGGAGAATAACGTACGAGCAGTACTTC.

This CDR3 is CASKMIQAGDTQYF. The CDR3 DNA sequence: TGTGCCAGCAAAATGATCCAAGCCGGAGATACGCAGTATTTT. The rearrangement joins TRBV27 to TRBJ2-3, with unresolved D. This CDR3 region has 14 residues. Germline-derived CDR1 and CDR2 are MNHEY and SMNVEV (reference sequence). V gave up 7 bases and J gave up 5 bases, with 16 bases separating them.

The chain joins TRBV11-2 to TRBJ2-1; D ambiguous. From germline, CDR1 is SGHAT and CDR2 FQNNGV. Trimming left V 5 bases short and J 4 bases short, with 12 bases between. This CDR3 contains 14 residues. DNA for the CDR3: TGTGCCAGCAGCCCCTCCGGGCCGTACAATGAGCAGTTCTTC. This gives the protein CASSPSGPYNEQFF.

The gene calls are TRBV4-1 and TRBJ1-5, with D possibly TRBD1 on 6 matching bases. The CDR3 consists of 15 residues. Trimming cost V 8 bases and J 3 bases, with 17 bases left between them. In germline, CDR1 is MGHRA, CDR2 YSYEKL. The CDR3 coding sequence is TGCGCCAGCGGACAGAGGTCTGGGGCCAATCAGCCCCAGCATTTT. It specifies CASGQRSGANQPQHF.

This clone came up a few times. The CDR3 is CASSHGTSYGYTF. The CDR3, as DNA: TGTGCCAGCAGCCATGGGACCTCCTATGGCTACACCTTC. The chain couples TRBV7-2 to TRBJ1-2, with D possibly TRBD1 on 5 matching bases. This CDR3 region has 13 residues. Germline V gene data show CDR1 as SGHTA and CDR2 as FQGNSA. Trimming took 5 bases from V and 4 from J, leaving 11 bases between them.

This rearrangement joins TRBV6-1 to TRBJ2-5, with 8 bases identical to TRBD1. The J call is uncertain, as TRBJ2-7 better fits the DNA end. From germline, CDR1 is MNHNS and CDR2 SASEGT. The length of the CDR3 is 13 residues. This CDR3 is CASSIDRGGEQYF. CDR3 in DNA: TGTGCCAGCAGTATCGACAGGGGAGGCGAGCAGTACTTC.

The CDR3 nucleotides are TGTGCCAGCAGCGGCGCACCGGGACAGGGCACGTCCTACGAGCAGTACTTC. Protein product: CASSGAPGQGTSYEQYF. This chain uses TRBV7-6 with TRBJ2-7; the match to TRBD1 covers 9 bases. Per the germline V gene, CDR1 is SGHVS and CDR2 is FNYEAQ. There are 17 residues in the CDR3. The V segment lost 5 bases and the J segment 1 base; nucleotides outside the gene matches: 12.

This chain connects TRBV11-2 to TRBJ2-4, with D maybe TRBD2 (6 bases). The CDR3 runs to 17 residues. The germline V gene encodes CDR1 SGHAT and CDR2 FQNNGV. Trimming removed 1 base at V and 0 bases at J, with 13 bases between. The CDR3 here is CASSLGGGLLAKNIQYF. DNA for the CDR3: TGTGCCAGCAGCTTAGGGGGCGGACTATTAGCCAAAAACATTCAGTACTTC.

The rearrangement joins TRBV7-6 to TRBJ2-3; TRBD2 matches 15 bases. The ends lost 3 bases at V and 15 bases at J; junction bases unmatched: 7. CDR3 size: 14 residues. Germline V lookup: CDR1 SGHVS, CDR2 FNYEAQ. Written as DNA, the CDR3 is TGTGCCAGCAGCTTCCAAGGACTAGCGGGAGGGCCCTATTTT. It specifies CASSFQGLAGGPYF. Looking up the rest from reference TRBV7-6 and TRBJ2-3 gives the full variable domain: GAGVSQSPRYKVTKRGQDVALRCDPISGHVSLYWYRQALGQGPEFLTYFNYEAQQDKSGLPNDRFSAERPEGSISTLTIQRTEQRDSAMYRCASSFQGLAGGPYFGPGTRLTVL.

This clone was seen once. The chain uses TRBV19 and TRBJ1-2; D unclear. The V gene's germline CDR1 is LNHDA and CDR2 SQIVND (reference sequence). Trimming cost V 7 bases and J 8 bases, with 17 bases left between them. The CDR3 spans 13 residues. The CDR3 sequence is CASMLPQTRGYTF. CDR3 DNA: TGTGCCAGTATGCTCCCGCAGACCCGGGGCTACACCTTC. The variable domain in full, with the rest retrieved from reference TRBV19 and TRBJ1-2, is DGGITQSPKYLFRKEGQNVTLSCEQNLNHDAMYWYRQDPGQGLRLIYYSQIVNDFQKGDIAEGYSVSREKKESFPLTVTSAQKNPTAFYLCASMLPQTRGYTFGSGTRLTVV.

The chain couples TRBV28 to TRBJ2-2; perhaps TRBD2 as D (5 bases). V gave up 1 base and J gave up 1 base, with 13 bases separating them. The germline V gene encodes CDR1 MDHEN and CDR2 SYDVKM. The CDR3 runs to 17 residues. CDR3 nucleotide sequence: TGTGCCAGCAGTTTATTCGGGGTAGGCAGGAACACCGGGGAGCTGTTTTTT. As protein: CASSLFGVGRNTGELFF. The full variable domain, with the rest looked up from reference TRBV28 and TRBJ2-2, is DVKVTQSSRYLVKRTGEKVFLECVQDMDHENMFWYRQDPGLGLRLIYFSYDVKMKEKGDIPEGYSVSREKKERFSLILESASTNQTSMYLCASSLFGVGRNTGELFFGEGSRLTVL.

V is TRBV19 and J is TRBJ1-5, with D possibly being TRBD1 (5 bases). The CDR3 contains 14 residues. From germline, CDR1 is LNHDA and CDR2 SQIVND (reference sequence). V was shortened by 8 bases and J by 4 bases, with 15 bases between the two germline ends. The CDR3 protein is CASSGGKLNQPQHF. In nucleotides, the CDR3 is TGTGCCAGTTCCGGGGGTAAGTTGAATCAGCCCCAGCATTTT.

V gene TRBV18 combines with J gene TRBJ2-3; TRBD2 aligns across 10 bases. The CDR3 loop spans 13 amino acids. The J segment lost 4 bases and the V segment lost 8 bases, leaving 3 bases of the junction unmatched. Germline CDR1 and CDR2: KGHSH and LQKENI. CDR3 nucleotide sequence: TGTGCCAGCACTAGCGGGATGGCAGATACGCAGTATTTT. Its translation: CASTSGMADTQYF.

CDR3 amino acids: CSVETGLEQYF. The CDR3 DNA reads TGCAGCGTTGAAACAGGGCTCGAGCAGTACTTC. The chain couples TRBV29-1 to TRBJ2-7; D is possibly TRBD1 (6 bases). Trimming stripped 2 bases from V and 6 bases from J, with 8 bases between. The CDR3 has 11 amino acids. Germline assignment: CDR1 SQVTM and CDR2 ANQGSEA.

The chain joins TRBV30 to TRBJ1-1, with TRBD1 identical over 10 bases. V gave up 7 bases and J gave up 5 bases; unmatched junction bases: 10. There are 14 residues in the CDR3. Germline V gene data show CDR1 as GTSNPN and CDR2 as SVGIG (reference sequence). The CDR3 bases are TGTGCCTTTGACAGGGGGCTAATCGGAACTGAAGCTTTCTTT. Translation gives CAFDRGLIGTEAFF.

This clone occurred once. This chain links TRBV9 with TRBJ1-2, with D unresolved. The CDR3 extends over 16 amino acids. CDR1 is SGDLS and CDR2 is YYNGEE in the germline V gene. Trimming took 0 bases from V and 0 from J, leaving 12 bases between them. This chain's CDR3 is CASSVADTAPNYGYTF. The CDR3 DNA reads TGTGCCAGCAGCGTAGCTGATACAGCACCTAACTATGGCTACACCTTC.

The chain uses TRBV6-1 and TRBJ2-7; a possible D gene is TRBD2 (5 bases). The CDR3 runs to 14 residues. Trimming pared 2 bases from V and 3 bases from J, leaving 11 bases between. In germline, CDR1 is MNHNS, CDR2 SASEGT. The CDR3 nucleotides read TGTGCCAGCAGTGAACCAGGTCGGGGCTACGAGCAGTACTTC. Translated, it gives CASSEPGRGYEQYF.

The rearrangement uses TRBV7-8 and TRBJ2-1; a possible D gene is TRBD2 (5 bases). Germline-derived CDR1 and CDR2 are SGHVS and FQNEAQ. Trimming took 2 bases from V and 8 from J, leaving 13 bases between them. This CDR3 has 14 residues. CDR3 sequence: CASSLTRKIYEQFF. The CDR3 nucleotides are TGTGCCAGCAGCTTAACTAGGAAGATCTATGAGCAGTTCTTC.

This chain connects TRBV5-6 to TRBJ2-1; D remains ambiguous. The CDR3 length is 15 residues. Germline V gives CDR1 SGHDT, CDR2 YYEEEE. Deletions cut 2 bases from V and 0 bases from J, with 9 bases between. The CDR3 reads CASSLGPNSYNEQFF. CDR3 DNA: TGTGCCAGCAGCTTAGGACCAAACTCCTACAATGAGCAGTTCTTC.

V gene TRBV7-9 combines with J gene TRBJ2-3; 9 positions match TRBD1. Germline values: CDR1 SEHNR, CDR2 FQNEAQ (reference sequence). CDR3 length: 15 amino acids. The ends lost 4 bases at V and 0 bases at J; junction bases unmatched: 2. The CDR3 here is CASSSGQGSTDTQYF. The CDR3 DNA is TGTGCCAGCAGCTCGGGACAGGGCAGCACAGATACGCAGTATTTT.

This sequence joins TRBV11-3 and TRBJ2-7, with 9 bases identical to TRBD1. There are 12 residues in the CDR3. V dropped 5 bases and J dropped 4; count of bases not matched to a gene: 0. From germline, CDR1 is SGHNT and CDR2 YENEEA. CDR3: CASSGQGYEQYF. CDR3 coding DNA: TGTGCCAGCAGCGGACAGGGGTACGAGCAGTACTTC. Complete variable domain (other parts from reference TRBV11-3 and TRBJ2-7): EAGVVQSPRYKIIEKKQPVAFWCNPISGHNTLYWYLQNLGQGPELLIRYENEEAVDDSQLPKDRFSAERLKGVDSTLKIQPAELGDSAVYLCASSGQGYEQYFGPGTRLTVT.

This rearrangement joins TRBV29-1 to TRBJ2-7; D is perhaps TRBD2 (5 bases). V lost 5 bases, J lost 0 bases, and 17 bases lay in between. This CDR3 is 15 amino acids long. Germline CDR1 SQVTM, CDR2 ANQGSEA. CDR3 DNA: TGCAGCGTTCTCGGACTTTCCCCTGTCTCCTACGAGCAGTACTTC. As protein: CSVLGLSPVSYEQYF.

This chain joins TRBV7-2 and TRBJ1-1, with D maybe TRBD1 (5 bases). Trimming stripped 5 bases from V and 4 bases from J, with 17 bases between. Germline assignment: CDR1 SGHTA and CDR2 FQGNSA. This CDR3 spans 15 amino acids. CDR3 protein: CASSPWGGGGTEAFF. Here the CDR3 DNA reads TGTGCCAGCAGCCCCTGGGGGGGTGGAGGCACTGAAGCTTTCTTT.

The chain carries TRBV16 and TRBJ2-3, with TRBD2 matching over 11 bases. The germline gives CDR1 KGHSY, CDR2 FQNENV. This CDR3 has 17 residues. V gave up 3 bases and J gave up 2 bases; unmatched junction bases: 7. The DNA of the CDR3 is TGTGCCAGCAGCCAGCCGGGACTAGCGGCAGACACAGATACGCAGTATTTT. Translating gives CASSQPGLAADTDTQYF.